This TCR beta chain was identified during a study of T cell responses to AZD1222 COVID-19 vaccine. Overall study: Pooling was applied to second doses at about 4 or about 12 weeks. Overall study findings and caveats: The repertoires were collected only after the peak T cell response. Seropositive AZD1222 recipients at baseline numbered only 5 or 6.

Concerning this clone: What it binds is unknown.

This CDR3 region has 15 residues. Germline CDR1 is LNHDA and CDR2 is SQIVND (reference sequence). Trimming pared 7 bases from V and 5 bases from J, leaving 21 bases between. Measured with immunoSEQ multiplex PCR; TCRdb has only the in-frame clones, and not every one. The sample gives some 110,000 clones, about 90% of which show up once; approximately 7.5% is in the top ten. The origin of this receptor is an adult in good health. The V and J genes are TRBV19 and TRBJ2-7, with a possible D match to TRBD2 (6 bases). The sequenced sample was peripheral blood, obtained on day 0 of AZD1222 vaccination. The chain's CDR3 is CASKSSGAVGHEQYF. DNA of the CDR3: TGTGCCAGTAAGTCTTCGGGAGCGGTGGGACACGAGCAGTACTTC. Combining the CDR3 with reference TRBV19 and TRBJ2-7 gives the whole variable domain DGGITQSPKYLFRKEGQNVTLSCEQNLNHDAMYWYRQDPGQGLRLIYYSQIVNDFQKGDIAEGYSVSREKKESFPLTVTSAQKNPTAFYLCASKSSGAVGHEQYFGPGTRLTVT.